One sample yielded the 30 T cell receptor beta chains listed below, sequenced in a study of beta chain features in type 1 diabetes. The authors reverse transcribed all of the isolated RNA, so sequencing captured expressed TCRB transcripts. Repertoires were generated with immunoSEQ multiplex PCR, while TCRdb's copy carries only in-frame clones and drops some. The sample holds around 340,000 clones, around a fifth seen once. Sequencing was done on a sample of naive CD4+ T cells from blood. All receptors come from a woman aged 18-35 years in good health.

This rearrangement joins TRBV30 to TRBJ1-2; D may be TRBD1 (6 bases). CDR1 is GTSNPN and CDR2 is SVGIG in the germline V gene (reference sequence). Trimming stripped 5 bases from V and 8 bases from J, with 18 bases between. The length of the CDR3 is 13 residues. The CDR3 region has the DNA TGTGCCTGGTCACCACAGGGTATGAGGGGCTACACCTTC. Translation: CAWSPQGMRGYTF.

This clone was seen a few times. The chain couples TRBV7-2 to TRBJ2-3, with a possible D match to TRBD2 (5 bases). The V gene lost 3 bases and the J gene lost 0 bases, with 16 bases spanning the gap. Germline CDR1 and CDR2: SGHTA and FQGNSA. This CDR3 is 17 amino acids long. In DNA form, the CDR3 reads TGTGCCAGCAGCTTTAAAGCGGCCCTCAGGAGCACAGATACGCAGTATTTT. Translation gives CASSFKAALRSTDTQYF.

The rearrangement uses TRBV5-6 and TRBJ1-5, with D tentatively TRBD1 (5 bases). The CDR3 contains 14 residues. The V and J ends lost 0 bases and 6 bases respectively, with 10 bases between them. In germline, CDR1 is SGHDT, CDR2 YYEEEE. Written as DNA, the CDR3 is TGTGCCAGCAGCTTGGGGGGGGATAGTCAGCCCCAGCATTTT. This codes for CASSLGGDSQPQHF.

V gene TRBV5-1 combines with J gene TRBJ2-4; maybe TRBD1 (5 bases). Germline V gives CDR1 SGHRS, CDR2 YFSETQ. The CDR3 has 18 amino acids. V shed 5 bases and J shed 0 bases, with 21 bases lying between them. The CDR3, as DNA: TGCGCCAGCAGAGAAGGGGCGCTTGGCCGTCGAGCCAAAAACATTCAGTACTTC. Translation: CASREGALGRRAKNIQYF.

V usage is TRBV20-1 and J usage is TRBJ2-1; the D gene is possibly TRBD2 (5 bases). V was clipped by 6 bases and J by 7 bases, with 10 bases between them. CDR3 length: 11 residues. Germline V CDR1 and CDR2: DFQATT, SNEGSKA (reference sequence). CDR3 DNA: TGCAGTGCCCTGCCGGGGAATGAGCAGTTCTTC. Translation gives CSALPGNEQFF.

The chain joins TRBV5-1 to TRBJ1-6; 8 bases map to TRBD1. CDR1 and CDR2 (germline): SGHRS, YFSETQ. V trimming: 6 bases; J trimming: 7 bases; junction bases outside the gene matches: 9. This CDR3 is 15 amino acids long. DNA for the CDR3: TGCGCCAGCAAGGGGTCGGGACAGGAAAATTCACCCCTCCACTTT. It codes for CASKGSGQENSPLHF.

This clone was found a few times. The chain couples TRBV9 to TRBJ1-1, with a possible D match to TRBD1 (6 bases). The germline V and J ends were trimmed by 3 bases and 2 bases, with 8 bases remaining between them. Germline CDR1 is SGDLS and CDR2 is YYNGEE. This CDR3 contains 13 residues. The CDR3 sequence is CASSGQANTEAFF. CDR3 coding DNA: TGTGCCAGCAGCGGACAGGCTAACACTGAAGCTTTCTTT.

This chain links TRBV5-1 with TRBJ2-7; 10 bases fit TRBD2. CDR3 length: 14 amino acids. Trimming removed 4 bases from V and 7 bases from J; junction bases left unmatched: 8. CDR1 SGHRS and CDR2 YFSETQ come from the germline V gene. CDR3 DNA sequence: TGCGCCAGCAGCATGGGTACTAGCGGGGCAGAGCAGTACTTC. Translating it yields CASSMGTSGAEQYF.

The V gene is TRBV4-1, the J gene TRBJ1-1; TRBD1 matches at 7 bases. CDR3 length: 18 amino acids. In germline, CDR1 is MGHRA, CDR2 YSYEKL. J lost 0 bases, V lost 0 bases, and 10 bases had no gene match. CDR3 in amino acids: CASSQDRDSPSMNTEAFF. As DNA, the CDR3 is TGCGCCAGCAGCCAAGACAGGGACAGCCCCTCCATGAACACTGAAGCTTTCTTT.

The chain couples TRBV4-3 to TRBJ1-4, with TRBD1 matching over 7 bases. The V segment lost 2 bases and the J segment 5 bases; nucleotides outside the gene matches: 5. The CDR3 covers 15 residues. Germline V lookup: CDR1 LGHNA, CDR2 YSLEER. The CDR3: CASSQHQGVNEKLFF. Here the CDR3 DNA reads TGCGCCAGCAGCCAACACCAGGGGGTAAATGAAAAACTGTTTTTT.

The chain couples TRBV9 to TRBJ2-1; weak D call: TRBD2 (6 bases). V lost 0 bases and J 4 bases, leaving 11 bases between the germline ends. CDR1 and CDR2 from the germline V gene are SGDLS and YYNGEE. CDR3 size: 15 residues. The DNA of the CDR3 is TGTGCCAGCAGCGTAGACGGGAGTAAGTACAATGAGCAGTTCTTC. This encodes CASSVDGSKYNEQFF.

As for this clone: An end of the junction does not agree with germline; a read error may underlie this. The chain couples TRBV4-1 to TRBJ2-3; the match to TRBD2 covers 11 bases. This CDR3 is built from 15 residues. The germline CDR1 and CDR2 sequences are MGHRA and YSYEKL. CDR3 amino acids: CASRQLAGGGDTQYF. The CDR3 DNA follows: TGCGCCAGCCGCCAGCTAGCGGGGGGAGGAGATACGCAGTATTTT.

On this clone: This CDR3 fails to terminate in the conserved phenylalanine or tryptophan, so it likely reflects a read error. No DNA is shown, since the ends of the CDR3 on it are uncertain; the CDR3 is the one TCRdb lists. CDR3 region: CASSLGGQAFR. This chain uses TRBV5-1 with TRBJ2-7; TRBD1, as called in the table, went unchecked against the DNA. CDR1 and CDR2 from the germline V gene are SGHRS and YFSETQ. The CDR3 sequence runs 11 residues, both termini included.

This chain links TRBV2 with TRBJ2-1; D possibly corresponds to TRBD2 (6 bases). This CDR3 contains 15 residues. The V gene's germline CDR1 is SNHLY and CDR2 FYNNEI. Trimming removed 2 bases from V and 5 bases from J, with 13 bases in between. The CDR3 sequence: CASSEQGLLNNEQFF. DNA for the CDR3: TGTGCCAGCAGTGAACAGGGACTCCTAAACAATGAGCAGTTCTTC.

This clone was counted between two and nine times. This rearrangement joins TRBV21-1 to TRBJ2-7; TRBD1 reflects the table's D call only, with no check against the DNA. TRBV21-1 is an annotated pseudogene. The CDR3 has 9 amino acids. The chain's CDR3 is CAARTAKYF. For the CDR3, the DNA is TGTGCCGCGCGGACAGCGAAGTACTTC.

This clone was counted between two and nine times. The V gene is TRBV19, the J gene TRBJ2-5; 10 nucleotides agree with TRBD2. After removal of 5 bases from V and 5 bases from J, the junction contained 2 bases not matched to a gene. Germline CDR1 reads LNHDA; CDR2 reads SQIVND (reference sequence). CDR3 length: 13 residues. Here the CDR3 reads CASSDSGRETQYF. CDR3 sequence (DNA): TGTGCCAGTAGTGATAGCGGGAGGGAGACCCAGTACTTC.

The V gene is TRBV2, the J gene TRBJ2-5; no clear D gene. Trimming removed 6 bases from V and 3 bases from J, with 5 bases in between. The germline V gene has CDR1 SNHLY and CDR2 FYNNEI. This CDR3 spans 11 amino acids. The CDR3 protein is CASRAEETQYF. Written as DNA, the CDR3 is TGTGCCAGCAGGGCCGAAGAGACCCAGTACTTC.

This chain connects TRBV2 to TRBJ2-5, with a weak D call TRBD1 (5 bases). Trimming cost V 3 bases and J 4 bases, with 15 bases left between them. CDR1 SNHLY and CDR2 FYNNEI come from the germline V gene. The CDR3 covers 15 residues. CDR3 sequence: CASSEGRVVGETQYF. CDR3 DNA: TGTGCCAGCAGTGAGGGCAGGGTCGTGGGAGAGACCCAGTACTTC.

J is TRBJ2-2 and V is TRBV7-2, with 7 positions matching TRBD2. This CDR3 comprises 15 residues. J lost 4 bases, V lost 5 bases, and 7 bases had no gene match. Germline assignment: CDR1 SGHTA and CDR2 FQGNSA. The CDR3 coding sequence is TGTGCCAGCAGCCCCCGAGCGGGGTTCACCGGGGAGCTGTTTTTT. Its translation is CASSPRAGFTGELFF.

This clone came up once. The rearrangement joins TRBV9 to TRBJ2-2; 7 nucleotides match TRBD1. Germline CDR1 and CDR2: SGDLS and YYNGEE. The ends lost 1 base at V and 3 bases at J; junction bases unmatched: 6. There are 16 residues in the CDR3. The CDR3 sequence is CASSVLGQGDTGELFF. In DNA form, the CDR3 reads TGTGCCAGCAGCGTATTAGGGCAGGGGGACACCGGGGAGCTGTTTTTT.

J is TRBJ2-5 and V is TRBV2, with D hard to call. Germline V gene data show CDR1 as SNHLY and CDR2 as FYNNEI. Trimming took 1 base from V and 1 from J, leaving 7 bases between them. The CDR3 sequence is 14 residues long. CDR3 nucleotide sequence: TGTGCCAGCAGTGAAGAAGCCGTCCAAGAGACCCAGTACTTC. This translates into CASSEEAVQETQYF.

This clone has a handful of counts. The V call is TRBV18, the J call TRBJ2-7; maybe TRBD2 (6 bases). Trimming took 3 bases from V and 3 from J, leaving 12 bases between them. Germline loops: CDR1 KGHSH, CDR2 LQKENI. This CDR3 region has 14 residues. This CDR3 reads CASSPTEGNYEQYF. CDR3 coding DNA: TGTGCCAGCTCACCTACGGAGGGCAACTACGAGCAGTACTTC.

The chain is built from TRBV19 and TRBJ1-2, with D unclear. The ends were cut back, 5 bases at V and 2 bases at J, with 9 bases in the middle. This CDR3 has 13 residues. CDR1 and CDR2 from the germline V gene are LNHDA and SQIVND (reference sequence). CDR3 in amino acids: CASSEERNYGYTF. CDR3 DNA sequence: TGTGCCAGTAGTGAAGAGAGGAACTATGGCTACACCTTC.

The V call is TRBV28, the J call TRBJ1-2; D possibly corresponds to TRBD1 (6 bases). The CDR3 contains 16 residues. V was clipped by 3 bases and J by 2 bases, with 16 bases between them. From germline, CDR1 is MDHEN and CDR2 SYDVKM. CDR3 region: CASSFDQGTLNYGYTF. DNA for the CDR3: TGTGCCAGCAGTTTTGATCAGGGGACGTTAAACTATGGCTACACCTTC.

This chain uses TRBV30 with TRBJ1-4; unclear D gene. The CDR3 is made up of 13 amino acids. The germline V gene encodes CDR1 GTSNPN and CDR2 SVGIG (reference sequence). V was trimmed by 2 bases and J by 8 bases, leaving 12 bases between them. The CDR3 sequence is CAWSSGVGEKLFF. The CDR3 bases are TGTGCCTGGAGTAGCGGGGTGGGGGAAAAACTGTTTTTT.

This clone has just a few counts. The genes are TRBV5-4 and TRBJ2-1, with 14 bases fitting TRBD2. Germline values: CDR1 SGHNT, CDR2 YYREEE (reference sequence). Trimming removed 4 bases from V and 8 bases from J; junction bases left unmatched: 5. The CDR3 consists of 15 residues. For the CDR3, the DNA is TGTGCCAGCAGCCTGACTAGCGGGGGGGCCGATGAGCAGTTCTTC. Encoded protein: CASSLTSGGADEQFF.

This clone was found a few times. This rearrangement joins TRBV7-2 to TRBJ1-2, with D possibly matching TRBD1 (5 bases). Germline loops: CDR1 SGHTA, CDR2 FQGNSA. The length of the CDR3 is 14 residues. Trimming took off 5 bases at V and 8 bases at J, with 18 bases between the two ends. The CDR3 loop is CASSPEAGERGYTF. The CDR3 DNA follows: TGTGCCAGCAGCCCCGAGGCGGGGGAGCGGGGCTACACCTTC.

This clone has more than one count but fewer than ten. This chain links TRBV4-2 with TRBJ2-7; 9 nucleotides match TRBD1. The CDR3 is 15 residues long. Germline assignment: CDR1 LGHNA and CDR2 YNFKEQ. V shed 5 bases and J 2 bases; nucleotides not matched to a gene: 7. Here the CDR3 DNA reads TGTGCCAGCAGCGCTCCGGGACAGGGCCCCTACGAGCAGTACTTC. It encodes CASSAPGQGPYEQYF.

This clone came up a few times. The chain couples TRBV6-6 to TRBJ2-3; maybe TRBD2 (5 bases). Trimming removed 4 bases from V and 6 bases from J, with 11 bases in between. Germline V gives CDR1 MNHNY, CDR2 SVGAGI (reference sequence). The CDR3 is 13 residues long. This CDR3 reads CASSSRGADTQYF. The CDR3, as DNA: TGTGCCAGCAGTTCCCGGGGTGCCGATACGCAGTATTTT.

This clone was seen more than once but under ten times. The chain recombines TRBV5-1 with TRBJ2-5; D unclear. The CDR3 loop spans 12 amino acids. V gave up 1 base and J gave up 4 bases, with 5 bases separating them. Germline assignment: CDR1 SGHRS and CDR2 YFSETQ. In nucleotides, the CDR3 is TGCGCCAGCAGCTTGACGCGAGAGACCCAGTACTTC. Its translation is CASSLTRETQYF.